This T cell receptor (beta chain) was recovered during a study of blood T cell repertoires in COVID-19. CDR1 is SGHRS, CDR2 YFSETQ, per germline. V lost 0 bases, J lost 5 bases, and 13 bases lay in between. The CDR3 spans 15 residues. This clone was picked up a small number of times. In the same sample, other DNA sequences code for this CDR3. Across about 22 US areas, participants ranged in age from about 18 to 89 years. Researchers sorted participants into cohorts using their self-reported clinical history. In the authors' workflow: How many nucleated cells were present was estimated from reference gene primer amplification. Data came from immunoSEQ multiplex PCR; TCRdb stores just in-frame clones and leaves some out. D and trimming come from the DNA, and the V and J calls and clone size come from that table. The data contain approximately 330,000 clones, roughly 91% of them singletons.

Material for sequencing was PBMCs or T cells enriched from blood (not recorded which). The sequence derives from a woman in her twenties or thirties who had recovered from COVID-19. The V and J genes are TRBV5-1 and TRBJ2-3, with D perhaps matching TRBD1 (5 bases). The CDR3 bases are TGCGCCAGCAGCTTGGGGCAGGGTAATGGAGATACGCAGTATTTT. Amino acids: CASSLGQGNGDTQYF.